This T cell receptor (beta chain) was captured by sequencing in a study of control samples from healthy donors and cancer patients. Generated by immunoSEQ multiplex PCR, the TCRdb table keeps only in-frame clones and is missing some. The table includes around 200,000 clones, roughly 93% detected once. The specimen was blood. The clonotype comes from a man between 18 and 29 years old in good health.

In nucleotides, the CDR3 is TGCAGCGTTGATGGGGTTAAGCGCGAGGGACTCGGGATGCCCTACGAGCAGTACTTC. Its protein product is CSVDGVKREGLGMPYEQYF. The V gene is TRBV29-1, the J gene TRBJ2-7; D may be TRBD2 (6 bases). This CDR3 comprises 19 residues. Trimming left V 3 bases short and J 2 bases short, with 29 bases between. The V gene's germline CDR1 is SQVTM and CDR2 ANQGSEA.